Below, 15 T cell receptor beta chains from the same sample are listed, as sequenced in a study of shared clonotypes between healthy human individuals. Data came from immunoSEQ multiplex PCR; TCRdb stores just in-frame clones and leaves some out. This sample has about 520,000 clones, with roughly 80% found just once. Sequenced sample: PBMCs. Every receptor here comes from a woman between 35 and 50 years old in good health. Some clones in this sample may be carry-over from other donors' samples.

The chain couples TRBV4-1 to TRBJ1-1; D is possibly TRBD1 (5 bases). V gave up 5 bases and J gave up 4 bases, with 17 bases separating them. The V gene's germline CDR1 is MGHRA and CDR2 YSYEKL. This CDR3 has 15 residues. Here the CDR3 reads CASSWGRDGSTEAFF. The CDR3 bases are TGCGCCAGCAGCTGGGGAAGGGACGGGAGCACTGAAGCTTTCTTT.

Only one count was recorded for this clone. This rearrangement joins TRBV28 to TRBJ2-7; 7 bases match TRBD2. J was trimmed by 0 bases and V by 6 bases; bases with no gene match: 11. This CDR3 spans 16 amino acids. From germline, CDR1 is MDHEN and CDR2 SYDVKM. CDR3 nucleotide sequence: TGTGCCAGCAGCCCAAGGGAGGGGACGAGCTCCTACGAGCAGTACTTC. This gives the protein CASSPREGTSSYEQYF.

For this clone: This sample also contains other DNA sequences that code for the same CDR3. The gene calls are TRBV6-5 and TRBJ1-2; D call uncertain. Germline V CDR1 and CDR2: MNHEY, SVGAGI. This CDR3 is 13 amino acids long. V dropped 0 bases and J dropped 4 bases, with 6 bases sitting between them. The CDR3 nucleotides are TGTGCCAGCAGTTACTCCGGACTCTATGGCTACACCTTC. This gives the protein CASSYSGLYGYTF.

For this clone: A read error is likely here: a far larger clone is one base away. The CDR3 coding sequence is TGCGCCAGCAGCCGGGAGCCACAGGGTTTTGGCCACACCTTC. It codes for CASSREPQGFGHTF. The rearrangement uses TRBV4-1 and TRBJ1-2, with D possibly being TRBD1 (6 bases). The CDR3 totals 14 residues. The germline V gene has CDR1 MGHRA and CDR2 YSYEKL.

The chain employs TRBV5-1 and TRBJ2-1; a possible D gene is TRBD1 (6 bases). The germline V gene has CDR1 SGHRS and CDR2 YFSETQ. The CDR3 has 14 amino acids. V was shortened by 3 bases and J by 8 bases, with 15 bases between the two germline ends. The CDR3 nucleotides are TGCGCCAGCAGCTCCCGGACAGAGGTCGATGAGCAGTTCTTC. Translating it yields CASSSRTEVDEQFF.

The genes are TRBV28 and TRBJ2-7; 10 bases fit TRBD1. Losses at the gene ends were 3 bases for V and 6 bases for J; bases not matched to a gene: 5. The germline V gene has CDR1 MDHEN and CDR2 SYDVKM. This CDR3 region has 14 residues. This CDR3 is CASSLDRGYAEQYF. CDR3 DNA sequence: TGTGCCAGCAGTTTGGACAGGGGGTACGCCGAGCAGTACTTC.

This chain links TRBV6-5 with TRBJ1-4; TRBD1 is a possible D gene (5 bases). CDR1 MNHEY and CDR2 SVGAGI come from the germline V gene. CDR3 length: 15 residues. The V and J ends lost 6 bases and 4 bases respectively, with 15 bases between them. This CDR3 is CASRGTTEGNEKLFF. The CDR3 DNA reads TGTGCCAGCAGGGGGACTACGGAGGGTAATGAAAAACTGTTTTTT.

This clone was detected a few times. V usage is TRBV7-9 and J usage is TRBJ2-3, with D perhaps matching TRBD2 (5 bases). The CDR3 consists of 16 residues. Per germline, CDR1 SEHNR and CDR2 FQNEAQ (reference sequence). Trimming stripped 5 bases from V and 4 bases from J, with 19 bases between. The CDR3 reads CASSHAPRLAPDTQYF. CDR3 DNA: TGTGCCAGCAGCCATGCGCCCCGGCTAGCCCCAGATACGCAGTATTTT.

Of note for this clone: Other DNA sequences in the same sample also yield this CDR3. The J gene is TRBJ1-1, the V gene TRBV19; D gene unclear. Germline V gives CDR1 LNHDA, CDR2 SQIVND (reference sequence). The ends were cut back, 1 base at V and 0 bases at J, with 6 bases in the middle. The CDR3 runs to 14 residues. CDR3 protein: CASSIGGMNTEAFF. The CDR3 DNA sequence: TGTGCCAGTAGTATAGGCGGCATGAACACTGAAGCTTTCTTT.

The genes are TRBV11-2 and TRBJ2-7; tentatively, D is TRBD2 (5 bases). V was cut by 10 bases and J by 2 bases, with 6 bases left in between. Germline CDR1 SGHAT, CDR2 FQNNGV. This CDR3 spans 10 amino acids. CDR3 loop: CAIGTYEQYF. DNA of the CDR3: TGTGCCATCGGGACCTACGAGCAGTACTTC.

The gene calls are TRBV7-2 and TRBJ1-4, with D uncertain. The CDR3 extends over 13 amino acids. V lost 5 bases to trimming and J lost 8 bases, with 12 bases between them. Per the germline V gene, CDR1 is SGHTA and CDR2 is FQGNSA. The CDR3 region has the DNA TGTGCCAGCAGCATCGCGGGAAGGGAAAAACTGTTTTTT. This encodes CASSIAGREKLFF.

Details on this clone: Other nucleotide sequences in the sample specify the same CDR3. The V gene is TRBV7-5, the J gene TRBJ2-5. TRBV7-5 is labeled a pseudogene. The CDR3 sequence is 12 residues long. CDR3 sequence (DNA): TGTGCCAGCAGCTTAGCGATCGAGACCCAGTACTTC. This encodes CASSLAIETQYF.

This clone was observed many times. The sample holds other DNA sequences that translate to the same CDR3. The chain is built from TRBV25-1 and TRBJ1-6, with no clear D. Trimming took off 6 bases at V and 1 base at J, with 16 bases between the two ends. The CDR3 has 17 amino acids. The germline V gene encodes CDR1 MGHDK and CDR2 SYGVNS. The CDR3 coding sequence is TGTGCCAGCAGACGTGAAGGGCGCGGGTCCTATAATTCACCCCTCCACTTT. Protein product: CASRREGRGSYNSPLHF.

V usage is TRBV25-1 and J usage is TRBJ1-2; TRBD1 matches 10 bases. Germline V gives CDR1 MGHDK, CDR2 SYGVNS. J gave up 8 bases and V 0 bases, and 6 bases lay outside the gene matches. CDR3 size: 15 residues. CDR3: CASSEYSGTGVGYTF. The CDR3 DNA is TGTGCCAGCAGTGAATATTCCGGGACAGGGGTGGGCTACACCTTC.

V usage is TRBV29-1 and J usage is TRBJ2-3; 12 nucleotides agree with TRBD2. Trimming at V came to 3 bases and at J to 6 bases, leaving 4 bases not matched to a gene. Looked up from germline, CDR1 is SQVTM and CDR2 is ANQGSEA. CDR3 length: 14 amino acids. CDR3 in amino acids: CSVEASGGVDTQYF. Written as DNA, the CDR3 is TGCAGCGTTGAGGCTAGCGGGGGGGTGGATACGCAGTATTTT.